The 8 T cell receptor beta chains below all came from one sample that was sequenced in a study of T cells after yellow fever vaccination. Via MiXCR, TCRdb re-called the 5' RACE reads, giving one row per CDR3 protein. The table has 620,000 or so distinct CDR3 sequences, about a sixth seen once. Specimen: PBMCs, collected 5 days after the first yellow fever vaccination. The receptors here all came from a man aged 18-30 years who received the YFV17D yellow fever vaccine.

This clonotype has ten or more counts. J is TRBJ2-2 and V is TRBV24-1; perhaps TRBD1 as D (6 bases). V gave up 5 bases and J gave up 5 bases, with 14 bases separating them. This CDR3 region has 15 residues. CDR1 KGHDR and CDR2 SFDVKD come from the germline V gene. The CDR3 coding sequence is TGTGCCACCAGTGGTGTCCGGGACACAACCGGGGAGCTGTTTTTT. Residues: CATSGVRDTTGELFF.

This clonotype was found once. The V gene is TRBV11-3, the J gene TRBJ2-2; 14 bases agree with TRBD2. V lost 4 bases and J lost 1; bases outside the gene matches: 14. CDR1 is SGHNT, CDR2 YENEEA, per germline. The CDR3 extends over 21 amino acids. DNA for the CDR3: TGTGCCAGCAGCTCGCTCTTTGGGGTCGGACTAGCGGGGGGGAACACCGGGGAGCTGTTTTTT. Protein product: CASSSLFGVGLAGGNTGELFF.

At least ten counts were recorded for this clonotype. This chain connects TRBV4-1 to TRBJ2-7; D is unclear. The ends were cut back, 0 bases at V and 6 bases at J, with 12 bases in the middle. Per germline, CDR1 MGHRA and CDR2 YSYEKL. CDR3 size: 14 residues. The DNA of the CDR3 is TGCGCCAGCAGCCAAGATAGAATCACCTCCGAGCAGTACTTC. Its protein product is CASSQDRITSEQYF.

The gene calls are TRBV5-1 and TRBJ2-7, with 8 bases aligning to TRBD1. In germline, CDR1 is SGHRS, CDR2 YFSETQ. This CDR3 is 13 amino acids long. Germline trimming cut 4 bases from V and 3 bases from J; bases unmatched to any gene: 3. The CDR3 sequence: CASSKGQDYEQYF. The CDR3 bases are TGCGCCAGCAGCAAGGGACAGGACTACGAGCAGTACTTC.

This clonotype has just a few counts. This chain uses TRBV12-3 or TRBV12-4 with TRBJ1-2; D is uncertain. Trimming shortened V by 7 bases and J by 4 bases, and 13 bases separated the two germline ends. The CDR3 is made up of 13 amino acids. The CDR3 loop reads CASTPTNSYGYTF. CDR3 bases: TGTGCCAGCACCCCAACAAACAGCTATGGCTACACCTTC.

This clonotype was seen a few times. The V and J genes are TRBV12-3 or TRBV12-4 and TRBJ1-5; a weak D match, TRBD1 (6 bases). Trimming removed 2 bases from V and 7 bases from J, with 15 bases in between. The CDR3 is 15 residues long. The CDR3 sequence is CASSLRGEVGQPQHF. The CDR3 DNA reads TGTGCCAGCAGTTTAAGGGGGGAAGTGGGGCAGCCCCAGCATTTT.

The chain recombines TRBV20-1 with TRBJ2-3; 10 positions agree with TRBD1. The CDR3 runs 16 residues. Trimming took 6 bases from V and 4 from J; bases not matched to a gene: 13. Germline CDR1 and CDR2: DFQATT and SNEGSKA (reference sequence). CDR3 protein: CSALTGTGVLADTQYF. The CDR3 DNA sequence: TGCAGTGCACTCACCGGGACAGGGGTTTTAGCAGATACGCAGTATTTT.

The rearrangement joins TRBV27 to TRBJ2-7; D tentatively reads TRBD1 or TRBD2 (5 bases each). The CDR3 totals 13 residues. V lost 4 bases and J 7 bases, leaving 14 bases between the germline ends. CDR1 and CDR2 (germline): MNHEY, SMNVEV (reference sequence). DNA of the CDR3: TGTGCCAGCAGTTACAGGTTCCCGGGGGAGCAGTACTTC. As protein: CASSYRFPGEQYF.